The rows below give T cell receptor beta chains drawn from one sample of a study of identical twins. MiXCR was run by TCRdb on the 5' RACE reads, yielding one entry per CDR3 protein. The sample includes about 250,000 distinct CDR3 sequences, roughly 13% of them seen just once. The sample consisted of memory (CD45RO+) T cells sorted from blood. The receptors derive from a woman between 18 and 29 years old in good health. Each CDR3 is given with its conserved first and last residue. The D gene is left open where the match is weak. Size values are once, few and many counts, or a class for expanded clones, and some rows have none.

>TRBJ2-7|TRBV29-1|-|-
TGCAGCGTCCGGGACAACTGGGAGCAGTACTTC
CSVRDNWEQYF
>TRBJ2-5|TRBV3-1|-|TRBD1
TGTGCCAGCAGCCGTGACAGGGTGCCGACCCAGTACTTC
CASSRDRVPTQYF
>TRBJ2-1|TRBV5-1|few|-
TGCGCCAGCAGCTTGGTGTCGGGCTACAATGAGCAGTTCTTC
CASSLVSGYNEQFF
>TRBJ2-6|TRBV7-3|-|-
TGTGCCAGCAGCTTCACTGGCCTCTCTGGGGCCAACGTCCTGACTTTC
CASSFTGLSGANVLTF
>TRBJ2-7|TRBV12-5|few|-
TGTGCTAGTGCCCTCGAACAGGGTTACGAGCAGTACTTC
CASALEQGYEQYF
>TRBJ2-5|TRBV20-1|few|TRBD2
TGCAGTGCTAGGACCGGGATAGCGGGGGCCCGAAGGGAGACCCAGTACTTC
CSARTGIAGARRETQYF
>TRBJ2-6|TRBV11-2|-|-
TGTGCCAGCAGCCCCCGTGGAGGCTTGTACTCTTCTGGGGCCAACGTCCTGACTTTC
CASSPRGGLYSSGANVLTF
>TRBJ1-1|TRBV29-1|-|-
TGCAGCGTTGGTTACAGAAACACTGAAGCTTTCTTT
CSVGYRNTEAFF
>TRBJ2-1|TRBV15|-|-
TGTGCCACCAGCAGAGCCGGGGCCGGGGGTAATGAGCAGTTCTTC
CATSRAGAGGNEQFF
>TRBJ1-3|TRBV9|few|-
TGTGCCAGCAGCGTAGAGGGGGGTGCCGGAAACACCATATATTTT
CASSVEGGAGNTIYF
>TRBJ2-7|TRBV6-1|few|-
TGTGCCAGCAGCGTTGGGGGCCCCTACGAGCAGTACTTC
CASSVGGPYEQYF
>TRBJ2-7|TRBV6-2/TRBV6-3|-|TRBD2
TGTGCCAGCAAAGATTCCGGGACTAGCCTCGACGAGCAGTACTTC
CASKDSGTSLDEQYF
>TRBJ1-1|TRBV9|few|-
TGTGCCAGCAGCGCACCCCCTATAGAGAGCCAGAACACTGAAGCTTTCTTT
CASSAPPIESQNTEAFF
>TRBJ1-6|TRBV12-3/TRBV12-4|few|-
TGTGCCAGCAGTTCCAATACATATAATTCACCCCTCCACTTT
CASSSNTYNSPLHF
>TRBJ2-1|TRBV11-2|-|-
TGTGCCAGCAGGCCTCCGAGGGGAGAGCAGTTCTTC
CASRPPRGEQFF
>TRBJ2-3|TRBV7-2|few|TRBD1
TGTGCCAGCAGCTTAAGTCAGGGGGCAGGCACAGATACGCAGTATTTT
CASSLSQGAGTDTQYF
>TRBJ2-6|TRBV6-1|few|-
TGTGCCAGCAGTGTCAGGTATACTGGGGCCAACGTCCTGACTTTC
CASSVRYTGANVLTF
>TRBJ1-2|TRBV6-1|-|-
TGTGCCAGCAGTGGGCGGGATCTGGGGACCCTCCGGGATGGCTACACCTTC
CASSGRDLGTLRDGYTF
>TRBJ2-5|TRBV4-1|few|TRBD2
TGCGCCAGCAGCCAAGGGGCTAGCGGAAGGTGGCAAGAGACCCAGTACTTC
CASSQGASGRWQETQYF
>TRBJ2-2|TRBV7-2|-|-
TGTGCCAGCAGCGTGACCGGGAGGAACACCGGGGAGCTGTTTTTT
CASSVTGRNTGELFF
>TRBJ2-7|TRBV5-1|many|TRBD2
TGCGCCAGCAGCCCCCCAACTAGCGGGGGATCCTACGAGCAGTACTTC
CASSPPTSGGSYEQYF
>TRBJ2-3|TRBV12-3/TRBV12-4|many|-
TGTGCCAGCAGTTTAGCCCGGCGAGGGTATACGCAGTATTTT
CASSLARRGYTQYF
>TRBJ2-3|TRBV10-2|-|TRBD1
TGCGCCAGCAGGGAGACAGGGGCGCTTCAACGGTATTTT
CASRETGALQRYF
>TRBJ1-1|TRBV12-3/TRBV12-4|few|TRBD1
TGTGCCAGCAGGATGGGACAGTTGAACACTGAAGCTTTCTTT
CASRMGQLNTEAFF
>TRBJ2-1|TRBV27|many|TRBD2
TGTGCCAGCAGTTTATTAGGGAGGGACTCGAGAAATAATGAGCAGTTCTTC
CASSLLGRDSRNNEQFF
>TRBJ1-1|TRBV20-1|many|-
TGCAGTGCTAGAGATCCCGGACAGAACACTGAAGCTTTCTTT
CSARDPGQNTEAFF
>TRBJ2-1|TRBV7-8|many|TRBD2
TGTGCCAGCAGTTGGACCGGGACTAGCGGGAGAAATGAGCAGTTCTTC
CASSWTGTSGRNEQFF
>TRBJ2-1|TRBV15|many|TRBD1
TGTGCCACCAGCAGGTTTGGACAGGGCTCTAACAATGAGCAGTTCTTC
CATSRFGQGSNNEQFF
>TRBJ2-5|TRBV6-5|many|TRBD2
TGTGCCAGCAGGATTACTGCTAGCGGGGGGCTCCAAGAGACCCAGTACTTC
CASRITASGGLQETQYF